The subject of this entry is one T cell receptor beta chain. What it binds is unknown. This record belongs to a study of T cell responses to AZD1222 COVID-19 vaccine. The study, taken as a whole, reports: Spike was spanned by vaccine-associated CD4 TCRs, which were dominant at 160-218 and 743-854.

Using immunoSEQ multiplex PCR, the repertoire was profiled, and TCRdb retains in-frame clones only, with some absent. Of over 30,000 clones in the sample, 80% to 90% were seen once. Per the germline V gene, CDR1 is MDHEN and CDR2 is SYDVKM. The V and J ends lost 5 bases and 12 bases respectively, with 11 bases between them. This CDR3 contains 12 residues. This sample comprised peripheral blood, obtained 28 days after the second dose of the MenACWY control vaccine. This receptor was obtained from an adult who received the MenACWY meningococcal vaccine as a control. This chain links TRBV28 with TRBJ1-6; a possible D gene is TRBD1 (5 bases). CDR3 loop: CASSGGGGPLHF. The DNA for the CDR3 is TGTGCCAGCAGTGGGGGGGGAGGACCCCTCCACTTT.